These 24 T cell receptor beta chains were all obtained from the same sample, sequenced in a study of graft-versus-host responses after intestinal transplantation. Profiled with immunoSEQ multiplex PCR; TCRdb holds only in-frame clones, not every one. The sample holds approximately 70,000 clones; roughly 90% are singletons and the top ten take nearly 2.5%. These receptors' antigens are unknown. This material consisted of unstimulated CD8+ T cells sorted from spleen or lymph node cells, taken before intestinal transplant. These receptors were taken from a human donor who received an intestinal transplant.

The chain links TRBV28 to TRBJ2-3; unclear D gene. Germline lookup yields CDR1 MDHEN and CDR2 SYDVKM. The CDR3 runs 14 residues. The V end was cut by 2 bases, the J end by 2 bases, with 8 bases between. The CDR3 sequence: CASSLRGDTDTQYF. The CDR3 bases are TGTGCCAGCAGTTTACGAGGAGACACAGATACGCAGTATTTT.

The chain has TRBV10-2 and TRBJ1-1; unclear D gene. Trimming took 6 bases from V and 0 from J, leaving 5 bases between them. This CDR3 comprises 12 residues. CDR1 WSHSY and CDR2 SAAADI come from the germline V gene. Here the CDR3 reads CASSRLNTEAFF. The CDR3 DNA reads as TGCGCCAGCAGCAGATTGAACACTGAAGCTTTCTTT.

The CDR3 loop is CASSLVWPGTGVLGGELFF. The CDR3 nucleotides are TGTGCCAGCAGTTTAGTTTGGCCCGGGACAGGGGTTTTAGGCGGGGAGCTGTTTTTT. The V gene is TRBV28, the J gene TRBJ2-2, with TRBD1 matching 10 bases. V dropped 2 bases and J dropped 7; count of bases not matched to a gene: 16. The CDR3 totals 19 residues. CDR1 is MDHEN and CDR2 is SYDVKM in the germline V gene.

The chain carries TRBV4-1 and TRBJ2-7; 8 positions match TRBD2. Looked up from germline, CDR1 is MGHRA and CDR2 is YSYEKL. The J segment lost 3 bases and the V segment lost 4 bases, leaving 5 bases of the junction unmatched. This CDR3 region has 14 residues. The CDR3 nucleotides are TGCGCCAGCAGCCCCGAACTAGCGGACTACGAGCAGTACTTC. Its translation is CASSPELADYEQYF.

The chain has TRBV9 and TRBJ1-1; possible D gene TRBD1, 5 bases. V was pared by 0 bases and J by 7 bases, with 10 bases between. In germline, CDR1 is SGDLS, CDR2 YYNGEE. This CDR3 spans 13 amino acids. The CDR3 DNA follows: TGTGCCAGCAGCGTAGAAGGGGCGGTTGAAGCTTTCTTT. This gives the protein CASSVEGAVEAFF. The full variable domain, with the rest looked up from reference TRBV9 and TRBJ1-1, is DSGVTQTPKHLITATGQRVTLRCSPRSGDLSVYWYQQSLDQGLQFLIQYYNGEERAKGNILERFSAQQFPDLHSELNLSSLELGDSALYFCASSVEGAVEAFFGQGTRLTVV.

This clone was counted a few times. The chain recombines TRBV19 with TRBJ2-2; 7 bases align to TRBD1. The trim removed 10 bases at V and 3 bases at J, leaving 5 bases unmatched. Per the germline V gene, CDR1 is LNHDA and CDR2 is SQIVND (reference sequence). The CDR3 consists of 13 residues. Here the CDR3 DNA reads TGTGCCACCAGTACAGGGGACACCGGGGAGCTGTTTTTT. Protein sequence: CATSTGDTGELFF.

The rearrangement uses TRBV27 and TRBJ1-6; 7 bases align to TRBD1. V shed 6 bases, J shed 10 bases, and the junction held 18 bases outside the gene matches. The germline V gene has CDR1 MNHEY and CDR2 SMNVEV (reference sequence). The length of the CDR3 is 17 residues. The CDR3 coding sequence is TGTGCCAGCAGCTCTGGAGACTACAGGGGATTTCGGTCACCCCTCCACTTT. The encoded protein is CASSSGDYRGFRSPLHF.

The chain has TRBV2 and TRBJ2-3; D is possibly TRBD2 (5 bases). CDR3 size: 14 residues. V was cut by 3 bases and J by 0 bases, with 7 bases left in between. Germline V CDR1 and CDR2: SNHLY, FYNNEI. The CDR3 nucleotides read TGTGCCAGCAGTGAGTGGAGGAGCACAGATACGCAGTATTTT. Encoded protein: CASSEWRSTDTQYF.

The gene calls are TRBV27 and TRBJ2-7; TRBD1 matches at 10 bases. The CDR3 totals 16 residues. Trimming removed 0 bases from V and 7 bases from J; junction bases left unmatched: 9. The germline CDR1 and CDR2 sequences are MNHEY and SMNVEV (reference sequence). CDR3 amino acids: CASSLSGQGLGGEQYF. CDR3 DNA: TGTGCCAGCAGTTTATCGGGACAGGGGCTTGGGGGAGAGCAGTACTTC.

The genes are TRBV11-2 and TRBJ2-3; D not resolved. This CDR3 region has 14 residues. From germline, CDR1 is SGHAT and CDR2 FQNNGV. The germline V and J ends were trimmed by 0 bases and 10 bases, with 14 bases remaining between them. The CDR3 nucleotides read TGTGCCAGCAGCTTAGACCATAGAGGTTCACCGCAGTATTTT. It yields the protein CASSLDHRGSPQYF. The variable domain in full, completed from reference TRBV11-2 and TRBJ2-3, reads EAGVAQSPRYKIIEKRQSVAFWCNPISGHATLYWYQQILGQGPKLLIQFQNNGVVDDSQLPKDRFSAERLKGVDSTLKIQPAKLEDSAVYLCASSLDHRGSPQYFGPGTRLTVL.

The genes are TRBV27 and TRBJ2-6; TRBD2 is a possible D gene (6 bases). From germline, CDR1 is MNHEY and CDR2 SMNVEV (reference sequence). This CDR3 comprises 17 residues. V was clipped by 7 bases and J by 0 bases, with 16 bases between them. The CDR3 spells CASTLTSTLSGANVLTF. CDR3 in DNA: TGTGCCAGCACCCTCACTAGCACCCTCTCTGGGGCCAACGTCCTGACTTTC.

This clone has a handful of counts. The chain carries TRBV7-9 and TRBJ1-1; TRBD1 might be the D (6 bases). The germline V and J ends were trimmed by 7 bases and 1 base, with 16 bases remaining between them. CDR1 and CDR2 from the germline V gene are SEHNR and FQNEAQ (reference sequence). The CDR3 runs 15 residues. The CDR3 DNA reads TGTGCCAGCACCCCTTGGGGGGGCGGGAACACTGAAGCTTTCTTT. Amino acid sequence: CASTPWGGGNTEAFF.

Here the CDR3 reads CASSPNRVFFETQYF. CDR3 in DNA: TGTGCCAGCAGCCCGAATCGGGTTTTTTTTGAGACCCAGTACTTC. The chain employs TRBV7-9 and TRBJ2-5; D not resolved. The germline V gene has CDR1 SEHNR and CDR2 FQNEAQ (reference sequence). Deletions cut 5 bases from V and 5 bases from J, with 18 bases between. The CDR3 is 15 residues long.

V gene TRBV7-9 combines with J gene TRBJ2-1; the D gene is possibly TRBD1 (6 bases). V lost 5 bases, J lost 5 bases, and 16 bases lay in between. Germline loops: CDR1 SEHNR, CDR2 FQNEAQ (reference sequence). This CDR3 comprises 15 residues. CDR3 in DNA: TGTGCCAGCAGCGCCGGGACACGCCTTAACAATGAGCAGTTCTTC. This sequence encodes CASSAGTRLNNEQFF.

This clone was seen a single time. V usage is TRBV27 and J usage is TRBJ2-7; tentative D call: TRBD1 (6 bases). This CDR3 has 16 amino acids. V was trimmed by 4 bases and J by 4 bases, leaving 20 bases between them. Germline V lookup: CDR1 MNHEY, CDR2 SMNVEV (reference sequence). In DNA form, the CDR3 reads TGTGCCAGCAGTTCACGACAGACAGGCCCCTTTTACGAGCAGTACTTC. Protein: CASSSRQTGPFYEQYF.

The chain employs TRBV19 and TRBJ2-2; the D is unclear. This CDR3 region has 16 residues. Germline loops: CDR1 LNHDA, CDR2 SQIVND (reference sequence). Trimming cost V 1 base and J 2 bases, with 11 bases left between them. CDR3 coding DNA: TGTGCCAGTAGTATAGTAAGAACTCAAAACACCGGGGAGCTGTTTTTT. This codes for CASSIVRTQNTGELFF.

This clone was recorded once. The chain has TRBV2 and TRBJ2-5; D is perhaps TRBD2 (7 bases). This CDR3 is built from 17 residues. V lost 5 bases and J 2 bases, leaving 21 bases between the germline ends. Germline V CDR1 and CDR2: SNHLY, FYNNEI. The CDR3 DNA sequence: TGTGCCAGCAGTCTGCGGGGGCCCATCCGAGTACAAGAGACCCAGTACTTC. This gives the protein CASSLRGPIRVQETQYF.

The chain links TRBV5-4 to TRBJ2-7; a possible D gene is TRBD2 (5 bases). V was cut by 4 bases and J by 0 bases, with 26 bases left in between. The CDR3 runs to 19 residues. Looked up from germline, CDR1 is SGHNT and CDR2 is YYREEE (reference sequence). The CDR3 coding sequence is TGTGCCAGCAGCGGGCTGGACGAGGACTTCGGCTCTCTCTCCTACGAGCAGTACTTC. The encoded protein is CASSGLDEDFGSLSYEQYF.

The rearrangement uses TRBV9 and TRBJ2-1; D gene ambiguous. The length of the CDR3 is 15 residues. Trimming removed 2 bases at V and 8 bases at J, with 17 bases between. Germline V gene lookup returns CDR1 SGDLS and CDR2 YYNGEE. The CDR3 region is CASSVSARSVDEQFF. CDR3 nucleotide sequence: TGTGCCAGCAGCGTGTCGGCTAGAAGCGTGGATGAGCAGTTCTTC.

V and J are TRBV5-6 and TRBJ2-1; the D is unclear. Germline values: CDR1 SGHDT, CDR2 YYEEEE. The CDR3 has 12 residues. With 3 bases removed from V and 5 bases from J, the gap between germline ends came to 6 bases. CDR3 sequence reads: CASSSANNEQFF. In DNA, the CDR3 is TGTGCCAGCAGCTCTGCGAACAATGAGCAGTTCTTC.

The chain links TRBV28 to TRBJ2-7; a weak D match, TRBD2 (6 bases). Trimming stripped 6 bases from V and 4 bases from J, with 19 bases between. CDR1 is MDHEN, CDR2 SYDVKM, per germline. The CDR3 loop spans 15 amino acids. DNA of the CDR3: TGTGCCAGCAGGGGGACCCCCGGGGGTAATTACGAGCAGTACTTC. This sequence encodes CASRGTPGGNYEQYF.

The chain has TRBV27 and TRBJ2-3; 7 bases agree with TRBD2. Germline V CDR1 and CDR2: MNHEY, SMNVEV (reference sequence). Trimming took 3 bases from V and 0 from J; bases not matched to a gene: 3. This CDR3 has 15 amino acids. CDR3 sequence (DNA): TGTGCCAGCAGTTTTGGCGGGAGTAGCACAGATACGCAGTATTTT. Translated, it gives CASSFGGSSTDTQYF.

The gene calls are TRBV7-6 and TRBJ2-1, with 10 bases lining up with TRBD2. The ends lost 3 bases at V and 8 bases at J; junction bases unmatched: 4. The CDR3 runs 14 residues. In germline, CDR1 is SGHVS, CDR2 FNYEAQ. The CDR3 nucleotides read TGTGCCAGCAGCTTCGGGACTAGCGCGGATGAGCAGTTCTTC. Protein product: CASSFGTSADEQFF.

The chain combines TRBV28 with TRBJ2-7, with 8 bases identical to TRBD1. Germline CDR1 is MDHEN and CDR2 is SYDVKM. The CDR3 is 13 amino acids. Unmatched junction bases numbered 6, after V lost 4 bases and J lost 7 bases. The CDR3 protein is CASSSGGLGEQYF. The CDR3 region has the DNA TGTGCCAGCAGTTCAGGGGGCCTGGGGGAGCAGTACTTC.